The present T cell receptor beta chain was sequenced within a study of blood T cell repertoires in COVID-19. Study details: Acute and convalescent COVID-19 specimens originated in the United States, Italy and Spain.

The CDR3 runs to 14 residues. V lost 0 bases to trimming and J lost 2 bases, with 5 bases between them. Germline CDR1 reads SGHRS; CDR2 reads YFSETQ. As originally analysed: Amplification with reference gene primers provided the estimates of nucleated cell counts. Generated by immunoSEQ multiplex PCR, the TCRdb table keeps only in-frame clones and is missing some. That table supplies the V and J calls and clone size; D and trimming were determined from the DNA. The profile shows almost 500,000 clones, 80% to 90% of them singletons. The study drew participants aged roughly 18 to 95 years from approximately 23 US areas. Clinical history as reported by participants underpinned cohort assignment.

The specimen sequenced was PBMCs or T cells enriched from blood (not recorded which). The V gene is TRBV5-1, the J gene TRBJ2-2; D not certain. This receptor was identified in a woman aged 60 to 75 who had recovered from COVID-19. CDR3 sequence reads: CASSLVTNTGELFF. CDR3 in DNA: TGCGCCAGCAGCTTGGTCACAAACACCGGGGAGCTGTTTTTT.